This T cell receptor (beta chain) was identified in a study of shared clonotypes between healthy human individuals. Partitioning of CD4+ cells yielded a CD45RA+ naive subset and a CD45RA-negative memory subset. CDR1 and CDR2 (germline): SQVTM, ANQGSEA. The V and J ends lost 6 bases and 7 bases respectively, with 13 bases between them. CDR3 length: 12 amino acids. The assay was run at deep level. On sorted subsets, replicate PCRs used 200 to 250 ng DNA, or about 33,000 T cell genomes. The data were produced by immunoSEQ multiplex PCR, yet TCRdb's version contains in-frame clones alone and is incomplete. Here the sample spans nearly 1 million clones, roughly 72% being singletons.

J is TRBJ2-1 and V is TRBV29-1; no reliable D call. The sample was memory CD4+ T cells sorted from blood. The subset was: CD45RA-negative fraction. The TCR comes from a man aged 18 to 30 in good health. The DNA of the CDR3 is TGCAGCGTAACGGAGAATCGGAATGAGCAGTTCTTC. Encoded protein: CSVTENRNEQFF.